This T cell receptor (beta chain) was found in a study of CD8 T cells in Susac syndrome. The length of the CDR3 is 12 residues. Germline V gene data show CDR1 as GTSNPN and CDR2 as SVGIG (reference sequence). The V and J ends lost 3 bases and 6 bases respectively, with 12 bases between them. A quantity of about 0.45 to 1 ug RNA underwent reverse transcription using random hexamers. TCR beta CDR3 was amplified by immunoSEQ covering 54 Vbeta and 13 Jbeta. TCRdb fed the immunoSEQ multiplex PCR reads into MiXCR, producing one record per CDR3 protein. The table has roughly 200,000 distinct CDR3 sequences, approximately 94% seen once.

The rearrangement links TRBV30 to TRBJ2-7; possible D gene TRBD2, 6 bases. The sample consisted of CD4+ T cells from PBMCs. The TCR originated in a human donor in good health. This CDR3 reads CAWRGLTSEQYF. As DNA, the CDR3 is TGTGCCTGGAGGGGACTCACTTCCGAGCAGTACTTC.